These 30 T cell receptor beta chains share one sample of origin, sequenced in a study of control samples from healthy donors and cancer patients. The method was immunoSEQ multiplex PCR; TCRdb's version includes in-frame clones alone and lacks a portion of them. Here the sample table reports some 190,000 clones. The source material was blood. Receptor source: a woman younger than 45 in good health.

This chain uses TRBV5-6 with TRBJ2-7, with D unresolved. CDR3 length equals 13 residues. The V gene's germline CDR1 is SGHDT and CDR2 YYEEEE. The germline V and J ends were trimmed by 6 bases and 1 base, with 11 bases remaining between them. The CDR3: CASTIGLSYEQYF. The CDR3 DNA reads TGTGCCAGCACCATAGGGTTATCCTACGAGCAGTACTTC.

The chain links TRBV7-9 to TRBJ1-1; perhaps TRBD1 as D (6 bases). This CDR3 is built from 14 residues. The germline CDR1 and CDR2 sequences are SEHNR and FQNEAQ (reference sequence). V shed 8 bases and J shed 3 bases, with 16 bases lying between them. In DNA, the CDR3 is TGTGCCAGCTCCTTGACAGGCGTCGACACTGAAGCTTTCTTT. Residues: CASSLTGVDTEAFF.

The gene calls are TRBV7-9 and TRBJ1-4; 7 bases align to TRBD1. V dropped 0 bases and J dropped 7; count of bases not matched to a gene: 5. There are 15 residues in the CDR3. Germline V lookup: CDR1 SEHNR, CDR2 FQNEAQ (reference sequence). CDR3 DNA: TGTGCCAGCAGCTTAGCGAGGCAGGGGGGTGAAAAACTGTTTTTT. Translation: CASSLARQGGEKLFF.

The rearrangement uses TRBV20-1 and TRBJ1-1, with 8 bases that match TRBD1. With 3 bases clipped from V and 5 bases from J, the junction kept 2 bases outside the gene matches. Germline V gene sequence: CDR1 DFQATT, CDR2 SNEGSKA (reference sequence). The CDR3 extends over 12 amino acids. The CDR3 spells CSASRTGTEAFF. The DNA of the CDR3 is TGCAGTGCTAGTAGGACAGGGACTGAAGCTTTCTTT.

The chain employs TRBV6-6 and TRBJ1-1, with D perhaps matching TRBD1 (5 bases). This CDR3 has 14 residues. From germline, CDR1 is MNHNY and CDR2 SVGAGI (reference sequence). V was clipped by 1 base and J by 3 bases, with 9 bases between them. For the CDR3, the DNA is TGTGCCAGCAGTTACTTCCAGGGCGACACTGAAGCTTTCTTT. It specifies CASSYFQGDTEAFF.

This sequence joins TRBV7-2 and TRBJ2-1; 13 nucleotides line up with TRBD2. CDR3 size: 15 residues. V was clipped by 4 bases and J by 7 bases; unmatched bases: 4. CDR1 is SGHTA and CDR2 is FQGNSA in the germline V gene. CDR3 protein: CASSSAGLAGNEQFF. CDR3 coding DNA: TGTGCCAGCAGCTCCGCGGGACTAGCGGGAAATGAGCAGTTCTTC.

The chain carries TRBV6-2 or TRBV6-3 and TRBJ1-4, with D unresolved. Trimming took off 4 bases at V and 8 bases at J, with 8 bases between the two ends. CDR3 length: 12 amino acids. CDR1 and CDR2 from the germline V gene are MNHEY and SVGEGT. The CDR3 loop reads CASSSFPEKLFF. As DNA, the CDR3 is TGTGCCAGCAGTTCTTTTCCAGAAAAACTGTTTTTT.

The J gene is TRBJ2-5, the V gene TRBV6-2 or TRBV6-3; no reliable D call. CDR3 size: 14 residues. V was pared by 5 bases and J by 10 bases, with 20 bases between. The V gene's germline CDR1 is MNHEY and CDR2 SVGEGT. This CDR3 reads CASSQAFSSPSQYF. The DNA for the CDR3 is TGTGCCAGCAGTCAGGCATTCTCCTCACCGAGCCAGTACTTC.

This chain joins TRBV2 and TRBJ1-1; no reliable D call. The germline V gene encodes CDR1 SNHLY and CDR2 FYNNEI. V was trimmed by 3 bases and J by 0 bases, leaving 5 bases between them. The CDR3 runs 13 residues. CDR3 DNA: TGTGCCAGCAGTGACCGTGTGAACACTGAAGCTTTCTTT. This translates into CASSDRVNTEAFF.

As to this clone: Other nucleotide sequences from this sample produce the same CDR3. This rearrangement joins TRBV5-1 to TRBJ1-2, with TRBD1 as a possible D gene (6 bases). The CDR3 runs to 13 residues. Germline values: CDR1 SGHRS, CDR2 YFSETQ. V was trimmed by 0 bases and J by 4 bases, leaving 7 bases between them. Written as DNA, the CDR3 is TGCGCCAGCAGCTTGGAACAGGGCTATGGCTACACCTTC. Translated, it gives CASSLEQGYGYTF.

The CDR3: CAVETNTEAFF. The CDR3 region has the DNA TGTGCCGTTGAAACGAACACTGAAGCTTTCTTT. The chain couples TRBV28 to TRBJ1-1; D not certain. The V gene's germline CDR1 is MDHEN and CDR2 SYDVKM. V lost 11 bases to trimming and J lost 1 base, with 8 bases between them. The CDR3 length is 11 residues.

V and J are TRBV5-6 and TRBJ1-5, with D possibly matching TRBD1 (6 bases). The CDR3 loop spans 15 amino acids. Germline-derived CDR1 and CDR2 are SGHDT and YYEEEE. Trimming left V 0 bases short and J 8 bases short, with 15 bases between. The CDR3, as DNA: TGTGCCAGCAGCTTGGCCCCCGGGGGCGAGGAGCCCCAGCATTTT. This gives the protein CASSLAPGGEEPQHF.

V usage is TRBV5-4 and J usage is TRBJ1-4; 12 nucleotides agree with TRBD1. Germline V gene lookup returns CDR1 SGHNT and CDR2 YYREEE (reference sequence). V shed 4 bases, J shed 7 bases, and the junction held 5 bases outside the gene matches. The CDR3 extends over 15 amino acids. CDR3 amino acids: CASSRAGQGAEKLFF. CDR3 bases: TGTGCCAGCAGCCGGGCGGGACAGGGGGCTGAAAAACTGTTTTTT.

The chain carries TRBV3-1 (or the pseudogene TRBV3-2) and TRBJ1-1, with no clear D. The CDR3 is 16 residues long. Germline lookup yields CDR1 LGHDT and CDR2 YNNKEL (reference sequence). V was pared by 4 bases and J by 1 base, with 16 bases between. CDR3 loop: CASSPGKVRTNTEAFF. The CDR3 DNA is TGTGCCAGCAGCCCCGGAAAGGTCCGAACGAACACTGAAGCTTTCTTT.

The chain links TRBV5-1 to TRBJ1-1, with 10 bases that match TRBD1. Losses at the gene ends were 5 bases for V and 2 bases for J; bases not matched to a gene: 9. This CDR3 spans 16 amino acids. Germline V CDR1 and CDR2: SGHRS, YFSETQ. As DNA, the CDR3 is TGCGCCAGCAGTGCCGCCCTGACAGGGGGCAACACTGAAGCTTTCTTT. It is translated as CASSAALTGGNTEAFF. Drawing the rest from reference TRBV5-1 and TRBJ1-1, the complete variable domain is KAGVTQTPRYLIKTRGQQVTLSCSPISGHRSVSWYQQTPGQGLQFLFEYFSETQRNKGNFPGRFSGRQFSNSRSEMNVSTLELGDSALYLCASSAALTGGNTEAFFGQGTRLTVV.

The chain has TRBV4-1 and TRBJ2-7; D call uncertain. The CDR3 extends over 14 amino acids. Trimming removed 2 bases at V and 3 bases at J, with 11 bases between. CDR1 MGHRA and CDR2 YSYEKL come from the germline V gene. The CDR3 DNA follows: TGCGCCAGCAGCCAACCATTGCTCGGCTACGAGCAGTACTTC. As protein: CASSQPLLGYEQYF.

This chain connects TRBV4-1 to TRBJ1-6, with 8 bases identical to TRBD1. The junction had 6 bases not matched to a gene; V was cut back by 7 bases and J by 10 bases. Germline CDR1 and CDR2: MGHRA and YSYEKL. The CDR3 loop spans 13 amino acids. CDR3 DNA sequence: TGCGCCAGCACGGACAGGGTGGAATCACCCCTCCACTTT. This sequence encodes CASTDRVESPLHF.

The CDR3 DNA is TGCGCCAGCAGTGAAACCCTCAGCAGGTTGACTGAAGCTTTCTTT. This codes for CASSETLSRLTEAFF. The chain recombines TRBV10-2 with TRBJ1-1; the D is unclear. V gave up 3 bases and J gave up 5 bases, with 16 bases separating them. From germline, CDR1 is WSHSY and CDR2 SAAADI. This CDR3 has 15 amino acids.

The chain combines TRBV2 with TRBJ1-2; TRBD1 is a possible D gene (5 bases). V was pared by 0 bases and J by 8 bases, with 19 bases between. Germline V lookup: CDR1 SNHLY, CDR2 FYNNEI. This CDR3 is built from 16 residues. DNA of the CDR3: TGTGCCAGCAGTGAAGCTTCGCAGGGTCGGGACGAAGGCTACACCTTC. Protein: CASSEASQGRDEGYTF.

The chain couples TRBV27 to TRBJ1-6; 7 nucleotides match TRBD1. Germline V CDR1 and CDR2: MNHEY, SMNVEV (reference sequence). The CDR3 covers 18 residues. The junction had 8 bases not matched to a gene; V was cut back by 3 bases and J by 0 bases. CDR3 sequence: CASSLQGGTSSYNSPLHF. As DNA, the CDR3 is TGTGCCAGCAGTTTGCAGGGGGGTACTAGCTCCTATAATTCACCCCTCCACTTT.

Note on this clone: At one end the junction does not follow the germline gene, possibly because of a read error. The chain is built from TRBV6-1 and TRBJ2-7; D unresolved. Germline CDR1 reads MNHNS; CDR2 reads SASEGT. CDR3 length equals 11 residues. The CDR3 region has the DNA TGTGCCAGCAGTGATAACCAGGCCCCAACATTC. This gives the protein CASSDNQAPTF.

V usage is TRBV6-2 or TRBV6-3 and J usage is TRBJ2-3, with 13 positions matching TRBD2. The V gene end was trimmed by 5 bases and the J gene end by 2 bases; junction bases not matched to a gene: 13. CDR1 and CDR2 (germline): MNHEY, SVGEGT. The length of the CDR3 is 19 residues. The CDR3 here is CASSRAPRTSGGITDTQYF. The CDR3 DNA sequence: TGTGCCAGCAGTAGAGCCCCCCGGACTAGCGGGGGAATCACAGATACGCAGTATTTT.

The rearrangement links TRBV5-1 to TRBJ2-7; TRBD1 matches at 7 bases. V lost 3 bases to trimming and J lost 1 base; unmatched junction nucleotides: 1. The CDR3 sequence is 13 residues long. Germline V CDR1 and CDR2: SGHRS, YFSETQ. The CDR3 DNA follows: TGCGCCAGCAGCTGGGACAGTTCCTACGAGCAGTACTTC. Translation gives CASSWDSSYEQYF.

Note on this clone: The sample holds other DNA sequences that translate to the same CDR3. The chain combines TRBV5-6 with TRBJ1-1; D is unclear. Germline V gene lookup returns CDR1 SGHDT and CDR2 YYEEEE. Trimming pared 0 bases from V and 4 bases from J, leaving 7 bases between. CDR3 length: 13 amino acids. CDR3 DNA sequence: TGTGCCAGCAGCTTGGCAGGTACCACTGAAGCTTTCTTT. Its protein product is CASSLAGTTEAFF.

The CDR3 spells CASRRGQGNYGYTF. CDR3 DNA: TGTGCCAGCAGGCGAGGTCAAGGGAACTATGGCTACACCTTC. This rearrangement joins TRBV5-4 to TRBJ1-2; unclear D gene. The germline V gene has CDR1 SGHNT and CDR2 YYREEE (reference sequence). The CDR3 totals 14 residues. Trimming took off 5 bases at V and 2 bases at J, with 13 bases between the two ends.

The chain has TRBV30 and TRBJ1-2; possible D gene TRBD1, 5 bases. Germline assignment: CDR1 GTSNPN and CDR2 SVGIG (reference sequence). V shed 4 bases and J shed 8 bases, with 20 bases lying between them. This CDR3 has 14 amino acids. CDR3 in amino acids: CAWKRSGAGRGYTF. DNA of the CDR3: TGTGCCTGGAAAAGGAGTGGGGCAGGGAGGGGCTACACCTTC.

CDR3 DNA: TGCGCCAGCTCCACGACAGAAGAGGGGCCCGGGGAGCTGTTTTTT. It yields the protein CASSTTEEGPGELFF. The chain employs TRBV10-2 and TRBJ2-2; D might be TRBD1 or TRBD2, each matching 5 bases. The CDR3 extends over 15 amino acids. With 8 bases removed from V and 6 bases from J, the gap between germline ends came to 19 bases. The V gene's germline CDR1 is WSHSY and CDR2 SAAADI.

The J gene is TRBJ2-7, the V gene TRBV10-3; tentative D call: TRBD1 (6 bases). The CDR3 has 12 amino acids. Trimming took 6 bases from V and 2 from J, leaving 8 bases between them. The germline V gene has CDR1 ENHRY and CDR2 SYGVKD. The chain's CDR3 is CAISGTPYEQYF. The CDR3, as DNA: TGTGCCATCAGCGGGACACCCTACGAGCAGTACTTC.

The DNA of the CDR3 is TGTGCCAGCAGCTTTGTTTTGGGGGTATCAGGAAACACCATATATTTT. Its translation is CASSFVLGVSGNTIYF. The gene calls are TRBV7-9 and TRBJ1-3; tentatively, D is TRBD1 (5 bases). This CDR3 spans 16 amino acids. V gave up 3 bases and J gave up 4 bases, with 16 bases separating them. Germline CDR1 SEHNR, CDR2 FQNEAQ (reference sequence). Based on the CDR3 plus reference TRBV7-9 and TRBJ1-3, the full variable domain is DTGVSQNPRHKITKRGQNVTFRCDPISEHNRLYWYRQTLGQGPEFLTYFQNEAQLEKSRLLSDRFSAERPKGSFSTLEIQRTEQGDSAMYLCASSFVLGVSGNTIYFGEGSWLTVV.

The chain employs TRBV6-5 and TRBJ1-5; 12 positions agree with TRBD1. Germline V lookup: CDR1 MNHEY, CDR2 SVGAGI. V was clipped by 10 bases and J by 6 bases; unmatched bases: 10. This CDR3 comprises 15 residues. The DNA of the CDR3 is TGTGCCACTTCCTCCGGGACAGGGGGCTTTCAGCCCCAGCATTTT. This codes for CATSSGTGGFQPQHF.